The clone carrying this T cell receptor (beta chain) was seen only once. Its antigen is not identified. The data belong to a study of T cells after posttransplantation cyclophosphamide. Study-wide findings and caveats: Recipient CMV seropositivity and CMV reactivation strongly tracked TRB clonality.

The CDR3 runs to 14 residues. Germline V gene lookup returns CDR1 SQVTM and CDR2 ANQGSEA. The assay was immunoSEQ multiplex PCR, and TCRdb's table has in-frame clones only and misses some. The table has 11,000 to 15,000 clones, roughly 71% seen once. The chain couples TRBV29-1 to TRBJ2-5; 9 bases align to TRBD1. The last part of the DNA fits TRBJ2-7 better; the J call may be wrong. The sequence came from a man aged 50-60 years. Source material: memory CD4+ T cells sorted from PBMCs. CDR3 DNA: TGCAGCGTGACGGGACAGGGCGTAACCTACGAGCAGTACTTC. Its translation is CSVTGQGVTYEQYF.